A single sample is the source of the 7 T cell receptor beta chains below, sequenced in a study of OX40 agonist ivuxolimab in advanced cancers. The assay was immunoSEQ multiplex PCR, and TCRdb's table has in-frame clones only and misses some. Here the sample spans more than 55,000 clones, about 83% being singletons. Sample: CD4+ or CD8+ T cells sorted from blood, taken in a trial of the OX40 agonist ivuxolimab. Receptor source: an adult with an advanced solid tumor such as melanoma, head and neck, liver or kidney cancer.

CDR3 sequence: CAWSGDRGNEQFF. The DNA for the CDR3 is TGTGCCTGGAGTGGGGACAGGGGGAATGAGCAGTTCTTC. The chain carries TRBV30 and TRBJ2-1, with 11 positions matching TRBD1. CDR1 GTSNPN and CDR2 SVGIG come from the germline V gene (reference sequence). V trimming: 1 base; J trimming: 7 bases; junction bases outside the gene matches: 0. The CDR3 has 13 residues.

The chain joins TRBV5-1 to TRBJ1-2; D gene uncertain. CDR1 and CDR2 from the germline V gene are SGHRS and YFSETQ. V lost 0 bases to trimming and J lost 2 bases, with 11 bases between them. The CDR3 has 15 amino acids. CDR3 nucleotide sequence: TGCGCCAGCAGCTTGGACGTAGGCGGAAACTATGGCTACACCTTC. This codes for CASSLDVGGNYGYTF. The full variable domain, in which reference TRBV5-1 and TRBJ1-2 provide the parts outside the CDR3, is KAGVTQTPRYLIKTRGQQVTLSCSPISGHRSVSWYQQTPGQGLQFLFEYFSETQRNKGNFPGRFSGRQFSNSRSEMNVSTLELGDSALYLCASSLDVGGNYGYTFGSGTRLTVV.

This chain links TRBV9 with TRBJ1-1; perhaps TRBD1 as D (5 bases). CDR1 is SGDLS, CDR2 YYNGEE, per germline. This CDR3 spans 13 amino acids. Trimming removed 10 bases from V and 2 bases from J, with 15 bases in between. The CDR3 loop reads CAPTGGTNTEAFF. CDR3 in DNA: TGTGCCCCCACGGGGGGGACCAACACTGAAGCTTTCTTT.

The chain has TRBV7-2 and TRBJ2-7, with a possible D match to TRBD2 (6 bases). CDR1 SGHTA and CDR2 FQGNSA come from the germline V gene. The CDR3 extends over 15 amino acids. Trimming left V 5 bases short and J 6 bases short, with 20 bases between. The CDR3 coding sequence is TGTGCCAGCAGCCGGGACTCCCTCGCATTCGGCGAGCAGTACTTC. This codes for CASSRDSLAFGEQYF.

The V gene is TRBV2, the J gene TRBJ2-3, with 8 bases that match TRBD2. Germline-derived CDR1 and CDR2 are SNHLY and FYNNEI. This CDR3 is 14 amino acids long. Trimming took 7 bases from V and 5 from J; bases not matched to a gene: 8. This CDR3 is CASTRSGSKDTQYF. The CDR3 DNA sequence: TGTGCCAGCACGCGGAGCGGGAGTAAAGATACGCAGTATTTT.

The chain recombines TRBV7-3 with TRBJ2-2; D is ambiguous. Per the germline V gene, CDR1 is SGHTA and CDR2 is FQGTGA. This CDR3 comprises 16 residues. V was trimmed by 2 bases and J by 0 bases, leaving 10 bases between them. This CDR3 reads CASSLVSGANTGELFF. The CDR3 nucleotides are TGTGCCAGCAGCTTAGTGTCAGGAGCGAACACCGGGGAGCTGTTTTTT.

This chain links TRBV2 with TRBJ2-7; 11 bases align to TRBD2. V shed 4 bases and J 9 bases; nucleotides not matched to a gene: 17. This CDR3 spans 17 amino acids. The germline CDR1 and CDR2 sequences are SNHLY and FYNNEI. The CDR3 DNA is TGTGCCAGCAGTGGATTAGGCTTGCCTAGCGGGAGGTTCACGCAGTACTTC. As protein: CASSGLGLPSGRFTQYF.